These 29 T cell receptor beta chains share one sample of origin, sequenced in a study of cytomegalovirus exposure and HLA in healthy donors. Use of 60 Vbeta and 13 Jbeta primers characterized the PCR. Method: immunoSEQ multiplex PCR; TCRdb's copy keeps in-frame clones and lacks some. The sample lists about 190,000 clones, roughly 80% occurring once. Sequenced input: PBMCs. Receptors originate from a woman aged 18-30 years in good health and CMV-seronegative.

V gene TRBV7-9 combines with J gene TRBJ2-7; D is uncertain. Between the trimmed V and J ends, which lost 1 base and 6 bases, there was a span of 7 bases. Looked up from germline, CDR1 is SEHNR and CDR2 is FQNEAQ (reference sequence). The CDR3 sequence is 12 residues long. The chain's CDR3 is CASSLEPSEQYF. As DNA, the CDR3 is TGTGCCAGCAGCTTAGAGCCAAGCGAGCAGTACTTC.

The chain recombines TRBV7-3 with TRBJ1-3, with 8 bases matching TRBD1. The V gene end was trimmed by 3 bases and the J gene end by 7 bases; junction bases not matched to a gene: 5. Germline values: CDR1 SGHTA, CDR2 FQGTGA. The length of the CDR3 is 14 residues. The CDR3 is CASSLGTGRNTIYF. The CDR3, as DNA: TGTGCCAGCAGCTTGGGGACAGGCCGGAACACCATATATTTT.

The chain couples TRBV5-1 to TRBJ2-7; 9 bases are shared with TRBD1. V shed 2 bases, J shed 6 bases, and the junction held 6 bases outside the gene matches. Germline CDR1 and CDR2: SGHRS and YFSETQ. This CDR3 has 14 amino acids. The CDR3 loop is CASSFRDREAEQYF. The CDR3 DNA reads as TGCGCCAGCAGCTTCCGGGACAGGGAGGCCGAGCAGTACTTC.

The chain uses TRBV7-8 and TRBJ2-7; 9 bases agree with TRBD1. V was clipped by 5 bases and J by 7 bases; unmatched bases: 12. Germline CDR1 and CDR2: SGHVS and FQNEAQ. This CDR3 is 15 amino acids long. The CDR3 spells CASSLAGTGFREQYF. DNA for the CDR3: TGTGCCAGCAGCCTCGCCGGGACAGGGTTTCGAGAGCAGTACTTC.

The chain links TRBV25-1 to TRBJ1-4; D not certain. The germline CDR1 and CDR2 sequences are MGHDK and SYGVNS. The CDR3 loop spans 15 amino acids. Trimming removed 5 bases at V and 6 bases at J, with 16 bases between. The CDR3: CASSREAGEHEKLFF. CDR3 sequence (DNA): TGTGCCAGCAGTCGGGAGGCCGGGGAGCATGAAAAACTGTTTTTT.

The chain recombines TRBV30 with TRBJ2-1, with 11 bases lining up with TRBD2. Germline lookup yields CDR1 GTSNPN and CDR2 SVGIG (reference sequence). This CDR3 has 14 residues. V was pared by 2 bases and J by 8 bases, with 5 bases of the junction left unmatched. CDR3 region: CAWSPTSGNDEQFF. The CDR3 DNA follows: TGTGCCTGGAGTCCGACTAGCGGGAACGATGAGCAGTTCTTC.

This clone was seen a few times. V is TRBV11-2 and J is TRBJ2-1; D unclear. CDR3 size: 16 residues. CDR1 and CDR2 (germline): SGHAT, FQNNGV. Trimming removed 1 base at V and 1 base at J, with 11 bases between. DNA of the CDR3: TGTGCCAGCAGCTTAGTCGGAGCCCGGTCCTACAATGAGCAGTTCTTC. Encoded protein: CASSLVGARSYNEQFF.

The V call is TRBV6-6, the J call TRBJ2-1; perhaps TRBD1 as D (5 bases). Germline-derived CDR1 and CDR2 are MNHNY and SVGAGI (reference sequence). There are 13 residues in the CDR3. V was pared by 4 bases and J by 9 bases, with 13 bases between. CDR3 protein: CASSSYRQTEQFF. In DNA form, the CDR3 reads TGTGCCAGCAGTTCCTATCGACAGACTGAGCAGTTCTTC.

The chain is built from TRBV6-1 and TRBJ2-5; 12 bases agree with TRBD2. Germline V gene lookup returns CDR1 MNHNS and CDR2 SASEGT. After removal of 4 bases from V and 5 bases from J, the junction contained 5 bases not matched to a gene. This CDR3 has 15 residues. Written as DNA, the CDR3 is TGTGCCAGCAGTGCGACTAGCGGGGGATCGGAGACCCAGTACTTC. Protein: CASSATSGGSETQYF.

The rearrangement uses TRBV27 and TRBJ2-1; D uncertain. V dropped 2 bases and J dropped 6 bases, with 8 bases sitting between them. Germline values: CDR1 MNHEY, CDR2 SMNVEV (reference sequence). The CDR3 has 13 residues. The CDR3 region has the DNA TGTGCCAGCAGTTTAGGGCTGATCAATGAGCAGTTCTTC. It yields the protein CASSLGLINEQFF.

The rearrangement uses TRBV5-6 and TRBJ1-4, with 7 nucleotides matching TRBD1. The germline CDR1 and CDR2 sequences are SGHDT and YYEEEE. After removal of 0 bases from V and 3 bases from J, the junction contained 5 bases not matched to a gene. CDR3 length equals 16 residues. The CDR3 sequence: CASSLETGNPNEKLFF. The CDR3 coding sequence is TGTGCCAGCAGCTTGGAGACAGGGAATCCTAATGAAAAACTGTTTTTT. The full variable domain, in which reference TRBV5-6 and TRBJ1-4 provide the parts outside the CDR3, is DAGVTQSPTHLIKTRGQQVTLRCSPKSGHDTVSWYQQALGQGPQFIFQYYEEEERQRGNFPDRFSGHQFPNYSSELNVNALLLGDSALYLCASSLETGNPNEKLFFGSGTQLSVL.

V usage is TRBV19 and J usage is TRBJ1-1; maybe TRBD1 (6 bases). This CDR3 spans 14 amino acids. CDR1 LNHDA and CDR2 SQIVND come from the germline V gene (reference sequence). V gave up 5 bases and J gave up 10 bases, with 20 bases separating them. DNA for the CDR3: TGTGCCAGTAGTTTTTCTACAGGGAAAGGGGGAGCTTTCTTT. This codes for CASSFSTGKGGAFF. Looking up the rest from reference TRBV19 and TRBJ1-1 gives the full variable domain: DGGITQSPKYLFRKEGQNVTLSCEQNLNHDAMYWYRQDPGQGLRLIYYSQIVNDFQKGDIAEGYSVSREKKESFPLTVTSAQKNPTAFYLCASSFSTGKGGAFFGQGTRLTVV.

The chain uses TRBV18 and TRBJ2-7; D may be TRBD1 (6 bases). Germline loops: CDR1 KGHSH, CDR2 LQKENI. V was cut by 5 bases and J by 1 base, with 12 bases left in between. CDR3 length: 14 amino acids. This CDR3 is CASSSTDSSYEQYF. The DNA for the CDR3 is TGTGCCAGCTCATCAACGGACAGTTCCTACGAGCAGTACTTC.

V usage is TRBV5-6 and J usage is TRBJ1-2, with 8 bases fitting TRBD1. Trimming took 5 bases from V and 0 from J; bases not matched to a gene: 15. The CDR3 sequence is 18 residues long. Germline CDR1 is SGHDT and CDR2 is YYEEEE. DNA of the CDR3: TGTGCCAGCAGAAATAAACCCGACAGGGGAGGGACTAACTATGGCTACACCTTC. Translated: CASRNKPDRGGTNYGYTF.

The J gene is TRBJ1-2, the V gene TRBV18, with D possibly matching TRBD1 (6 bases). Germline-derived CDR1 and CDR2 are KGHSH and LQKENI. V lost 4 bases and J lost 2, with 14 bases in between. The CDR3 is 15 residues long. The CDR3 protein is CASSLSRGPNYGYTF. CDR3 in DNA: TGTGCCAGCTCACTAAGCAGGGGCCCAAACTATGGCTACACCTTC.

CDR3 loop: CASSLAQGGSGYTF. CDR3 DNA: TGTGCCAGCAGCTTAGCGCAGGGAGGAAGTGGCTACACCTTC. The genes are TRBV7-9 and TRBJ1-2; a weak D match, TRBD1 (5 bases). Germline V CDR1 and CDR2: SEHNR, FQNEAQ (reference sequence). Trimming shortened V by 0 bases and J by 7 bases, and 12 bases separated the two germline ends. The CDR3 spans 14 residues.

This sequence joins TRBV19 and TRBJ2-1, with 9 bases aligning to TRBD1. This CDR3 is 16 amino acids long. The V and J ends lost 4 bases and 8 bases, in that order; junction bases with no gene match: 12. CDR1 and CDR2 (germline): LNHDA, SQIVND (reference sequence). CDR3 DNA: TGTGCCAGTAGTACTGCTCCCGGGACAGGGTACTATGAGCAGTTCTTC. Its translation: CASSTAPGTGYYEQFF. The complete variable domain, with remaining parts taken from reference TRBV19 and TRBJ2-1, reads DGGITQSPKYLFRKEGQNVTLSCEQNLNHDAMYWYRQDPGQGLRLIYYSQIVNDFQKGDIAEGYSVSREKKESFPLTVTSAQKNPTAFYLCASSTAPGTGYYEQFFGPGTRLTVL.

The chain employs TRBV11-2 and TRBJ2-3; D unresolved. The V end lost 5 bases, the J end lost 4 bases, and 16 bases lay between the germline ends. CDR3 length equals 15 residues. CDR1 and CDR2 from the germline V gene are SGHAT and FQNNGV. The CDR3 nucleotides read TGTGCCAGCAGCCCTAGAAAGGTGGGTTCAGATACGCAGTATTTT. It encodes CASSPRKVGSDTQYF.

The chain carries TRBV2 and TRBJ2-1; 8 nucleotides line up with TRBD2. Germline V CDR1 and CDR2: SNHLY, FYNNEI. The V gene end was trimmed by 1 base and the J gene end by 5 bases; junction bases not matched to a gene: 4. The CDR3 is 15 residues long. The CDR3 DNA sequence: TGTGCCAGCAGTGAAGATGGGACTAGGAACAATGAGCAGTTCTTC. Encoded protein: CASSEDGTRNNEQFF.

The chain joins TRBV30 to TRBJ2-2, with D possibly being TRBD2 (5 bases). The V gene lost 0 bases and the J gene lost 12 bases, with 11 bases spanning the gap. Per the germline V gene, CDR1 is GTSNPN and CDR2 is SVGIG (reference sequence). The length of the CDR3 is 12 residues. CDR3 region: CAWSVREGKLFF. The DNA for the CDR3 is TGTGCCTGGAGTGTACGGGAAGGCAAGCTGTTTTTT. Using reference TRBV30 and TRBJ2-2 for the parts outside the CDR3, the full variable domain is SQTIHQWPATLVQPVGSPLSLECTVEGTSNPNLYWYRQAAGRGLQLLFYSVGIGQISSEVPQNLSASRPQDRQFILSSKKLLLSDSGFYLCAWSVREGKLFFGEGSRLTVL.

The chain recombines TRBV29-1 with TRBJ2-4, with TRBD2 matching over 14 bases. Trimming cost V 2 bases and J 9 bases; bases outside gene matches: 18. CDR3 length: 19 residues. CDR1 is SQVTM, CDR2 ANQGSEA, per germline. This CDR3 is CSVEKLRVGTSGSWRIQYF. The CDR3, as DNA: TGCAGCGTTGAAAAGCTGCGGGTTGGGACTAGCGGGAGTTGGCGCATTCAGTACTTC.

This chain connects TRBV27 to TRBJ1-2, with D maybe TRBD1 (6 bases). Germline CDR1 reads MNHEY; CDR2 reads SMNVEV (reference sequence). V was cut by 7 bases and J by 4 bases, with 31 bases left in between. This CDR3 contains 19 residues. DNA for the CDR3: TGTGCCAGCACCCCCCTCCAGCTCCGACAGGCAAGCCCTGGCTATGGCTACACCTTC. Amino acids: CASTPLQLRQASPGYGYTF.

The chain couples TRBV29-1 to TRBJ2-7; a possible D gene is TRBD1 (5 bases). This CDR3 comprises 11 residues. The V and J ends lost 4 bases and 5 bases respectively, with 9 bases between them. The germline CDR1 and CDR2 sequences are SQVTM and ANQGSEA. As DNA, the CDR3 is TGCAGCGTTGTCAGGGCCAACGAGCAGTACTTC. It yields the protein CSVVRANEQYF.

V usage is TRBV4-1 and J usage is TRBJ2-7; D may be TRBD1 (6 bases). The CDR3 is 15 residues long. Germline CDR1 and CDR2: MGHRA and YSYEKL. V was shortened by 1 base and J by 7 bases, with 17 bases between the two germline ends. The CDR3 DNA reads TGCGCCAGCAGCCAAGGTGGTAGGGGGAAGGGGGAGCAGTACTTC. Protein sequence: CASSQGGRGKGEQYF.

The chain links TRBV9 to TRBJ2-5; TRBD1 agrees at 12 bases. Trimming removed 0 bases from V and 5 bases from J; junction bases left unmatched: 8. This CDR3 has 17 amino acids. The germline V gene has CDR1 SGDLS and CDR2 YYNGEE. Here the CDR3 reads CASSVEPGQGAGETQYF. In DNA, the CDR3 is TGTGCCAGCAGCGTAGAACCGGGACAGGGGGCCGGTGAGACCCAGTACTTC.

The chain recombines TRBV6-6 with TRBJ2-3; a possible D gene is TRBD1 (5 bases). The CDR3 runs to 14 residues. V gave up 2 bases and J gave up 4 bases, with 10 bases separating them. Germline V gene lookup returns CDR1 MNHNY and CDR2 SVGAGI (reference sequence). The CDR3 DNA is TGTGCCAGCAGTTACGCCCTAGGGGCAGATACGCAGTATTTT. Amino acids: CASSYALGADTQYF.

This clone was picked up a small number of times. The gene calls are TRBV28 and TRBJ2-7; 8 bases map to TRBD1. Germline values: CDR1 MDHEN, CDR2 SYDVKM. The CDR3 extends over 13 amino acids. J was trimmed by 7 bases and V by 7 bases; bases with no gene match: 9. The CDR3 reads CASTFQGAREQYF. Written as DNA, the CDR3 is TGTGCCAGCACCTTCCAGGGGGCGCGTGAGCAGTACTTC.

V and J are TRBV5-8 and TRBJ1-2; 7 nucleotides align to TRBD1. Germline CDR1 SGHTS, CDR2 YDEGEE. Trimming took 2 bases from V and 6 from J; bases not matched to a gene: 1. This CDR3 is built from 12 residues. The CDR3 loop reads CASSLDRDGYTF. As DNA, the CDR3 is TGTGCCAGCAGCTTAGACAGGGATGGCTACACCTTC.

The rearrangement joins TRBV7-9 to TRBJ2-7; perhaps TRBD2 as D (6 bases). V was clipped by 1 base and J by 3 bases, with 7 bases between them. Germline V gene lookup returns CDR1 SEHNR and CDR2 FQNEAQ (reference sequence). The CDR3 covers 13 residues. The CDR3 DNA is TGTGCCAGCAGCTTAGGGGGGGACTACGAGCAGTACTTC. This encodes CASSLGGDYEQYF. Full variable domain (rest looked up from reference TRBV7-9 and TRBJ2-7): DTGVSQNPRHKITKRGQNVTFRCDPISEHNRLYWYRQTLGQGPEFLTYFQNEAQLEKSRLLSDRFSAERPKGSFSTLEIQRTEQGDSAMYLCASSLGGDYEQYFGPGTRLTVT.